This T cell receptor (beta chain) was captured by sequencing in a study of T cells after yellow fever vaccination. TCRdb ran MiXCR on the 5' RACE reads and lists one entry per CDR3 protein. The sample gives hundreds of thousands of distinct CDR3 sequences, 10% to 15% of which show up once; about 16% is in the top ten. The germline V gene encodes CDR1 MNHEY and CDR2 SMNVEV (reference sequence). The CDR3 has 13 residues. With V trimmed by 3 bases and J by 10 bases, 6 bases remained unmatched. The origin of this receptor is a man between 25 and 39 years old who received the YFV17D yellow fever vaccine. V gene TRBV27 combines with J gene TRBJ2-1; 7 nucleotides align to TRBD2. The sample here was PBMCs, taken on the day of the yellow fever booster vaccination. The CDR3 here is CASSFPSGMEQFF. CDR3 sequence (DNA): TGTGCCAGCAGTTTCCCAAGCGGGATGGAGCAGTTCTTC.